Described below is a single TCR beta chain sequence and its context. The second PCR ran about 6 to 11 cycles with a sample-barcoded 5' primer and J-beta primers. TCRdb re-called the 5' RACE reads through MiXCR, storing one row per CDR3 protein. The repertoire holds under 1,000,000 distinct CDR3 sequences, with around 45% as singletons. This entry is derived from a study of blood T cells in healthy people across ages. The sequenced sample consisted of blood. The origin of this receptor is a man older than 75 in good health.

CDR3 region: CASSWPGTDYGYTF. DNA for the CDR3: TGCGCCAGCAGCTGGCCGGGGACAGACTATGGCTACACCTTC. This chain uses TRBV5-1 with TRBJ1-2; TRBD1 aligns across 7 bases. Germline lookup yields CDR1 SGHRS and CDR2 YFSETQ. CDR3 length: 14 residues. Losses at the gene ends were 3 bases for V and 3 bases for J; bases not matched to a gene: 5. The full variable domain, in which reference TRBV5-1 and TRBJ1-2 provide the parts outside the CDR3, is KAGVTQTPRYLIKTRGQQVTLSCSPISGHRSVSWYQQTPGQGLQFLFEYFSETQRNKGNFPGRFSGRQFSNSRSEMNVSTLELGDSALYLCASSWPGTDYGYTFGSGTRLTVV.